What follows are 24 T cell receptor beta chains derived from one specimen sequenced in a study of blood T cell repertoires in COVID-19. The method was immunoSEQ multiplex PCR; TCRdb's version includes in-frame clones alone and lacks a portion of them. Seen here are about 100,000 clones, approximately 84% observed once, and the top ten hold roughly 29%. The source material was peripheral blood. The receptors were gathered from a man in his 60s with acute or convalescent COVID-19.

This clone was found a few times. This chain connects TRBV27 to TRBJ1-3; possible D gene TRBD1, 5 bases. V lost 11 bases and J 5 bases, leaving 16 bases between the germline ends. CDR3 size: 13 residues. CDR1 MNHEY and CDR2 SMNVEV come from the germline V gene (reference sequence). The CDR3 loop is CAVFDSNRNTIYF. The DNA for the CDR3 is TGTGCCGTTTTCGACAGCAATCGAAACACCATATATTTT.

The rearrangement uses TRBV7-9 and TRBJ2-1; 10 bases fit TRBD2. The CDR3 covers 15 residues. Trimming cost V 1 base and J 7 bases; bases outside gene matches: 4. Germline lookup yields CDR1 SEHNR and CDR2 FQNEAQ (reference sequence). CDR3 in amino acids: CASSLGASGRNEQFF. DNA of the CDR3: TGTGCCAGCAGCTTAGGGGCTAGCGGGAGAAATGAGCAGTTCTTC. Together with reference TRBV7-9 and TRBJ2-1, the CDR3 gives the full variable domain: DTGVSQNPRHKITKRGQNVTFRCDPISEHNRLYWYRQTLGQGPEFLTYFQNEAQLEKSRLLSDRFSAERPKGSFSTLEIQRTEQGDSAMYLCASSLGASGRNEQFFGPGTRLTVL.

The chain couples TRBV6-5 to TRBJ2-3; 8 bases fit TRBD2. J lost 1 base, V lost 9 bases, and 3 bases had no gene match. Germline V gene data show CDR1 as MNHEY and CDR2 as SVGAGI. CDR3 length: 13 residues. The CDR3 sequence is CASRAGGTDTQYF. The CDR3 nucleotides are TGTGCCAGTCGAGCGGGGGGCACAGATACGCAGTATTTT.

The rearrangement links TRBV3-1 (or the pseudogene TRBV3-2) to TRBJ2-7; 7 bases map to TRBD1. The germline CDR1 and CDR2 sequences are LGHDT and YNNKEL (reference sequence). V shed 0 bases and J 5 bases; nucleotides not matched to a gene: 7. The CDR3 totals 15 residues. The CDR3 sequence is CASSQEGGAWNEQYF. The CDR3 DNA is TGTGCCAGCAGCCAAGAAGGGGGCGCTTGGAACGAGCAGTACTTC.

The J gene is TRBJ1-5, the V gene TRBV28; D possibly corresponds to TRBD1 (5 bases). V was clipped by 6 bases and J by 3 bases, with 15 bases between them. This CDR3 region has 15 residues. Germline V gene sequence: CDR1 MDHEN, CDR2 SYDVKM. The DNA of the CDR3 is TGTGCCAGCAGACCCGGGGGTCCCTTCAATCAGCCCCAGCATTTT. Translation: CASRPGGPFNQPQHF.

Only a few counts were recorded for this clone. The chain is built from TRBV5-4 and TRBJ2-7; 13 bases map to TRBD2. This CDR3 has 14 residues. V trimming: 4 bases; J trimming: 5 bases; junction bases outside the gene matches: 3. Germline values: CDR1 SGHNT, CDR2 YYREEE (reference sequence). The CDR3 loop reads CASSTTSGRNEQYF. CDR3 nucleotide sequence: TGTGCCAGCAGCACGACTAGCGGGAGGAACGAGCAGTACTTC.

This clone was observed a few times. The rearrangement uses TRBV12-5 and TRBJ1-3, with a tentative D call TRBD1 (6 bases). Trimming cost V 1 base and J 3 bases, with 13 bases left between them. Germline V gene data show CDR1 as LGHNT and CDR2 as FRNRAP. The CDR3 has 16 residues. The CDR3 region has the DNA TGTGCTAGTGGTTTGGGACAAGGGGGTGGTGGAAACACCATATATTTT. It specifies CASGLGQGGGGNTIYF.

The chain employs TRBV6-5 and TRBJ2-5, with a possible D match to TRBD1 (5 bases). Germline V gene data show CDR1 as MNHEY and CDR2 as SVGAGI. This CDR3 is built from 13 residues. Trimming removed 6 bases at V and 1 base at J, with 9 bases between. CDR3 nucleotides: TGTGCCAGCAGACCCAGGGTCCAAGAGACCCAGTACTTC. Translated: CASRPRVQETQYF.

CDR3 protein: CASSPGTGLLSSQEAFF. The CDR3 DNA follows: TGTGCCAGCAGTCCCGGGACAGGGTTGTTATCGAGCCAAGAAGCTTTCTTT. This chain connects TRBV5-4 to TRBJ1-1; TRBD1 matches 9 bases. The CDR3 sequence is 17 residues long. J was trimmed by 8 bases and V by 5 bases; bases with no gene match: 19. The germline gives CDR1 SGHNT, CDR2 YYREEE (reference sequence). The full variable domain, completed using reference TRBV5-4 and TRBJ1-1, is ETGVTQSPTHLIKTRGQQVTLRCSSQSGHNTVSWYQQALGQGPQFIFQYYREEENGRGNFPPRFSGLQFPNYSSELNVNALELDDSALYLCASSPGTGLLSSQEAFFGQGTRLTVV.

CDR3 DNA: TGCGCCAGCAGCGAGGGACATCTGAACACTGAAGCTTTCTTT. As protein: CASSEGHLNTEAFF. The V and J genes are TRBV10-2 and TRBJ1-1; TRBD1 might be the D (6 bases). The V gene's germline CDR1 is WSHSY and CDR2 SAAADI. The CDR3 runs 14 residues. Trimming stripped 6 bases from V and 0 bases from J, with 11 bases between.

The chain employs TRBV24-1 and TRBJ2-5, with D unresolved. Germline-derived CDR1 and CDR2 are KGHDR and SFDVKD. The CDR3 length is 15 residues. V shed 4 bases and J shed 0 bases, with 11 bases lying between them. The chain's CDR3 is CATSDHLQYQETQYF. The CDR3 nucleotides are TGTGCCACCAGTGACCACTTACAGTACCAAGAGACCCAGTACTTC.

The genes are TRBV6-5 and TRBJ2-3; perhaps TRBD1 as D (6 bases). Germline values: CDR1 MNHEY, CDR2 SVGAGI. Trimming removed 6 bases from V and 7 bases from J, with 14 bases in between. This CDR3 is built from 13 residues. CDR3 protein: CASRAGAVYTQYF. The CDR3 nucleotides read TGTGCCAGCAGGGCAGGGGCTGTTTATACGCAGTATTTT.

V usage is TRBV2 and J usage is TRBJ1-2; TRBD1 agrees at 8 bases. CDR3 length equals 12 residues. The ends lost 8 bases at V and 8 bases at J; junction bases unmatched: 7. Looked up from germline, CDR1 is SNHLY and CDR2 is FYNNEI. CDR3 coding DNA: TGTGCCAGCGAGGACAGGGCGTCGGGCTACACCTTC. It translates to CASEDRASGYTF.

The J gene is TRBJ1-1, the V gene TRBV3-1 (or the pseudogene TRBV3-2); TRBD1 matches at 10 bases. CDR1 and CDR2 (germline): LGHDT, YNNKEL (reference sequence). This CDR3 contains 13 residues. The V gene end was trimmed by 1 base and the J gene end by 11 bases; junction bases not matched to a gene: 4. The CDR3 DNA sequence: TGTGCCAGCAGCCAAGGGGGACAGGGGAACGCTTTCTTT. Its protein is CASSQGGQGNAFF.

The rearrangement joins TRBV7-2 to TRBJ2-6; D gene unclear. V lost 3 bases and J lost 0, with 9 bases in between. This CDR3 contains 16 residues. Germline CDR1 is SGHTA and CDR2 is FQGNSA. CDR3 in amino acids: CASSFEHHSGANVLTF. The CDR3 coding sequence is TGTGCCAGCAGCTTTGAACACCACTCTGGGGCCAACGTCCTGACTTTC.

V gene TRBV19 combines with J gene TRBJ2-1; D possibly corresponds to TRBD2 (5 bases). This CDR3 is 13 amino acids long. V shed 3 bases and J shed 5 bases, with 8 bases lying between them. The germline gives CDR1 LNHDA, CDR2 SQIVND (reference sequence). The DNA of the CDR3 is TGTGCCAGTAGTATTCGTAGCGACAATGAGCAGTTCTTC. This sequence encodes CASSIRSDNEQFF.

The genes are TRBV5-1 and TRBJ2-5; 7 nucleotides agree with TRBD2. The germline V gene encodes CDR1 SGHRS and CDR2 YFSETQ. V trimming: 4 bases; J trimming: 2 bases; junction bases outside the gene matches: 5. The CDR3 has 14 amino acids. DNA of the CDR3: TGCGCCAGCAGCCAAAATAGCGGGCAAGAGACCCAGTACTTC. Translation gives CASSQNSGQETQYF.

The chain is built from TRBV2 and TRBJ1-1; D remains unclear. The CDR3 contains 13 residues. Deletions cut 5 bases from V and 3 bases from J, with 10 bases between. Germline V gene data show CDR1 as SNHLY and CDR2 as FYNNEI. The CDR3 protein is CASSMAEYTEAFF. The CDR3 DNA reads TGTGCCAGCAGTATGGCAGAATACACTGAAGCTTTCTTT.

This chain links TRBV11-3 with TRBJ1-1; possible D gene TRBD1, 5 bases. The CDR3 covers 14 residues. V was shortened by 5 bases and J by 2 bases, with 12 bases between the two germline ends. Per the germline V gene, CDR1 is SGHNT and CDR2 is YENEEA. CDR3 nucleotides: TGTGCCAGCAGCCTGGGCGGGGGTAACACTGAAGCTTTCTTT. This sequence encodes CASSLGGGNTEAFF.

The chain employs TRBV28 and TRBJ2-7; D may be TRBD2 (5 bases). The CDR3 contains 13 residues. Between the trimmed V and J ends, which lost 5 bases and 12 bases, there was a span of 20 bases. In germline, CDR1 is MDHEN, CDR2 SYDVKM. Written as DNA, the CDR3 is TGTGCCAGCAGTCCCCGGGATCTAAAGCAGGCGTACTTC. Translation: CASSPRDLKQAYF.

V usage is TRBV29-1 and J usage is TRBJ1-2, with D perhaps TRBD1 (5 bases). V was pared by 7 bases and J by 8 bases, with 11 bases between. Per germline, CDR1 SQVTM and CDR2 ANQGSEA. The CDR3 has 10 residues. The CDR3 reads CSAGARGYTF. The DNA of the CDR3 is TGCAGCGCTGGGGCCCGGGGCTACACCTTC.

The gene calls are TRBV19 and TRBJ1-5; D gene unclear. The CDR3 loop spans 16 amino acids. Germline V CDR1 and CDR2: LNHDA, SQIVND (reference sequence). V lost 3 bases, J lost 1 base, and 13 bases lay in between. CDR3 sequence: CASSIEWPGSNQPQHF. In DNA, the CDR3 is TGTGCCAGTAGTATTGAATGGCCGGGAAGCAATCAGCCCCAGCATTTT. Supplemented by reference TRBV19 and TRBJ1-5, the full variable domain reads DGGITQSPKYLFRKEGQNVTLSCEQNLNHDAMYWYRQDPGQGLRLIYYSQIVNDFQKGDIAEGYSVSREKKESFPLTVTSAQKNPTAFYLCASSIEWPGSNQPQHFGDGTRLSIL.

V and J are TRBV2 and TRBJ2-6; 7 bases are a match to TRBD1. J gave up 0 bases and V 4 bases, and 3 bases lay outside the gene matches. Germline CDR1 reads SNHLY; CDR2 reads FYNNEI. The CDR3 sequence is 16 residues long. The CDR3 DNA reads TGTGCCAGCAGTGGGGACAGTAGCTCTGGGGCCAACGTCCTGACTTTC. This encodes CASSGDSSSGANVLTF.

The J gene is TRBJ2-7, the V gene TRBV5-5; D is unclear. The CDR3 has 14 residues. Per germline, CDR1 SGHKS and CDR2 YYEKEE (reference sequence). The V end lost 2 bases, the J end lost 3 bases, and 12 bases lay between the germline ends. The CDR3 spells CASSFGLGDYEQYF. The CDR3 DNA reads as TGTGCCAGCAGCTTTGGTTTAGGAGACTACGAGCAGTACTTC.